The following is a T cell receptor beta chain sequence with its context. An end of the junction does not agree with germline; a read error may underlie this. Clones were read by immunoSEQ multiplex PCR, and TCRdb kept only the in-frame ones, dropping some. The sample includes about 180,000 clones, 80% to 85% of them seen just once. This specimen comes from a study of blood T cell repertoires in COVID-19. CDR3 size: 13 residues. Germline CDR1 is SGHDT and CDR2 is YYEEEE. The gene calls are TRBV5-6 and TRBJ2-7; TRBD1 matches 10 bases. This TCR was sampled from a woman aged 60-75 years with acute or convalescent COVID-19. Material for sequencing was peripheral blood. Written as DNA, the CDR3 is TGTGCCAGCAGCACCTCGGGACAGGGGAGGTCGGACTTC. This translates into CASSTSGQGRSDF. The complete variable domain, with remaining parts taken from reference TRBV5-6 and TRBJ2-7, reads DAGVTQSPTHLIKTRGQQVTLRCSPKSGHDTVSWYQQALGQGPQFIFQYYEEEERQRGNFPDRFSGHQFPNYSSELNVNALLLGDSALYLCASSTSGQGRSDFGPGTRLTVT.